These 8 T cell receptor beta chains were sequenced from one sample in a study of immune cell composition in non-small cell lung cancer. The repertoire was sequenced with immunoSEQ multiplex PCR; TCRdb's copy has only in-frame clones and lacks some. Among approximately 13,000 clones listed, about 84% were seen once. Sequenced material: lung tumor tissue. The receptors shown here come from a human donor with non-small cell lung cancer.

The chain carries TRBV5-1 and TRBJ2-1; 8 bases line up with TRBD2. J gave up 1 base and V 0 bases, and 15 bases lay outside the gene matches. Germline V CDR1 and CDR2: SGHRS, YFSETQ. This CDR3 contains 20 residues. The CDR3 here is CASSLAPAGEVIKSYNEQFF. CDR3 coding DNA: TGCGCCAGCAGCTTGGCTCCAGCGGGAGAGGTTATTAAATCCTACAATGAGCAGTTCTTC.

The chain has TRBV5-1 and TRBJ1-2; 7 positions match TRBD1. The ends lost 2 bases at V and 3 bases at J; junction bases unmatched: 7. The CDR3 covers 15 residues. Looked up from germline, CDR1 is SGHRS and CDR2 is YFSETQ. The DNA of the CDR3 is TGCGCCAGCAGCTTACAGGGGAGGGCCGACTATGGCTACACCTTC. Protein product: CASSLQGRADYGYTF.

The chain combines TRBV13 with TRBJ2-7; 9 bases align to TRBD1. The germline V gene has CDR1 PRHDT and CDR2 FYEKMQ (reference sequence). The CDR3 is 15 amino acids. Losses at the gene ends were 5 bases for V and 5 bases for J; bases not matched to a gene: 10. The CDR3 loop is CASSDSRQGVHEQYF. The CDR3 DNA is TGTGCCAGCAGCGATAGCCGACAGGGGGTCCACGAGCAGTACTTC.

The chain carries TRBV6-1 and TRBJ1-3; D ambiguous. The CDR3 is 15 residues long. Germline V CDR1 and CDR2: MNHNS, SASEGT. V lost 5 bases and J lost 0, with 11 bases in between. For the CDR3, the DNA is TGTGCCAGCAGTCAGGACCCAGACTCTGGAAACACCATATATTTT. Residues: CASSQDPDSGNTIYF.

This chain links TRBV10-1 with TRBJ2-2; the D is unclear. CDR1 and CDR2 (germline): WNHNN, SYGVQD (reference sequence). CDR3 length: 14 residues. V was shortened by 2 bases and J by 4 bases, with 8 bases between the two germline ends. The CDR3 DNA follows: TGCGCCAGCAGTGAGCGTCCGTCCACCGGGGAGCTGTTTTTT. This codes for CASSERPSTGELFF.

CDR3 in DNA: TGTGCCAGTCAGCGGGAGTCGACCTACGAGCAGTACTTC. It specifies CASQRESTYEQYF. This chain joins TRBV6-6 and TRBJ2-7, with TRBD2 identical over 8 bases. Germline V gives CDR1 MNHNY, CDR2 SVGAGI (reference sequence). J gave up 2 bases and V 9 bases, and 6 bases lay outside the gene matches. The CDR3 has 13 residues.

This sequence joins TRBV11-3 and TRBJ2-5, with D maybe TRBD2 (6 bases). The CDR3 is 13 residues long. Germline V lookup: CDR1 SGHNT, CDR2 YENEEA. Trimming stripped 4 bases from V and 7 bases from J, with 13 bases between. The CDR3 loop reads CASSSGIGGTQYF. The CDR3 nucleotides are TGTGCCAGCAGCTCCGGGATCGGGGGGACCCAGTACTTC.

The rearrangement links TRBV5-8 to TRBJ1-4; D remains unclear. Trimming cost V 0 bases and J 2 bases, with 5 bases left between them. Germline loops: CDR1 SGHTS, CDR2 YDEGEE. This CDR3 region has 14 residues. The DNA of the CDR3 is TGTGCCAGCAGCTTGGGTGACACTAATGAAAAACTGTTTTTT. Translation: CASSLGDTNEKLFF.